These T cell receptor beta chains were read from a single sample in a study of blood T cell repertoires in COVID-19. TCRdb's table, derived via immunoSEQ multiplex PCR, lists solely in-frame clones and lacks some. Of about 240,000 clones listed, about 90% are singletons. Sample: PBMCs or T cells enriched from blood (not recorded which). The receptors derive from a woman in her thirties or forties with acute COVID-19. CDR3s include the opening cysteine and the closing phenylalanine or tryptophan. Each record gives: J gene, D gene, clone size, V gene, CDR3 protein, CDR3 DNA. The D gene is left open where the match is weak. Size tells how often a clone was seen (once, few, many) or the class of an expanded clone, and some rows leave it out.

TRBJ2-1 | TRBD2 | NA | TRBV3-1/TRBV3-2 | CASSQETAGGPENEQFF | TGTGCCAGCAGCCAAGAGACGGCGGGAGGGCCGGAGAATGAGCAGTTCTTC
TRBJ2-3 | NA | NA | TRBV14 | CASSQPLRTQYF | TGTGCCAGCAGCCAACCGTTGCGTACGCAGTATTTT
TRBJ2-3 | NA | NA | TRBV24-1 | CATSDVGNSDTQYF | TGTGCCACCAGTGATGTCGGGAATTCAGATACGCAGTATTTT
TRBJ1-2 | NA | NA | TRBV5-1 | CASSLDGGLGYGYTF | TGCGCCAGCAGCTTGGATGGAGGGTTGGGCTATGGCTACACCTTC
TRBJ2-1 | TRBD2 | once | TRBV10-3 | CAIGTSGNNNEQFF | TGTGCCATAGGGACTAGCGGGAACAACAATGAGCAGTTCTTC
TRBJ1-4 | TRBD1 | NA | TRBV7-8 | CASSLPKTGGETNEKLFF | TGTGCCAGCAGCCTACCCAAGACAGGGGGTGAAACTAATGAAAAACTGTTTTTT
TRBJ1-4 | NA | once | TRBV5-1 | CASRRRDGNEKLFF | TGCGCCAGCAGACGGAGGGACGGTAATGAAAAACTGTTTTTT
TRBJ2-5 | TRBD2 | once | TRBV5-4 | CASSPGGRRETQYF | TGTGCCAGCAGTCCGGGGGGGCGCCGAGAGACCCAGTACTTC
TRBJ1-2 | NA | NA | TRBV6-5 | CASWGQEDGYTF | TGTGCCAGCTGGGGTCAGGAGGATGGCTACACCTTC
TRBJ2-7 | NA | NA | TRBV6-1 | CASSDRGSGYEQYF | TGTGCCAGCAGTGACAGGGGTTCGGGATACGAGCAGTACTTC
TRBJ1-1 | NA | few | TRBV15 | CATSSWPGNTEAFF | TGTGCCACCAGCAGCTGGCCGGGGAACACTGAAGCTTTCTTT
TRBJ2-1 | TRBD2 | NA | TRBV7-9 | CASSFSSGRAPFVENEQFF | TGTGCCAGCAGCTTTTCTAGCGGGAGGGCCCCGTTTGTGGAGAATGAGCAGTTCTTC